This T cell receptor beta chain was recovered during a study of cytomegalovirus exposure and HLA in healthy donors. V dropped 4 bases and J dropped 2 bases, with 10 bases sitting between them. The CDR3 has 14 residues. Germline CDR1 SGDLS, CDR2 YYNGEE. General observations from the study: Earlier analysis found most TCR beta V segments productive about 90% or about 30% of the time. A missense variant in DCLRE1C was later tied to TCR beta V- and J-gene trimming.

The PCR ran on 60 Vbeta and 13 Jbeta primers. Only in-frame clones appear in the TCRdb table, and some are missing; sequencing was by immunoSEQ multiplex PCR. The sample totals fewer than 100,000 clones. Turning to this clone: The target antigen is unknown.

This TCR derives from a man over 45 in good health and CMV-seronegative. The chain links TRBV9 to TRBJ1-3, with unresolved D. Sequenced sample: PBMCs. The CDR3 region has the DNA TGTGCCAGCAGCCCCGGGAATCCTGGAAACACCATATATTTT. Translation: CASSPGNPGNTIYF.